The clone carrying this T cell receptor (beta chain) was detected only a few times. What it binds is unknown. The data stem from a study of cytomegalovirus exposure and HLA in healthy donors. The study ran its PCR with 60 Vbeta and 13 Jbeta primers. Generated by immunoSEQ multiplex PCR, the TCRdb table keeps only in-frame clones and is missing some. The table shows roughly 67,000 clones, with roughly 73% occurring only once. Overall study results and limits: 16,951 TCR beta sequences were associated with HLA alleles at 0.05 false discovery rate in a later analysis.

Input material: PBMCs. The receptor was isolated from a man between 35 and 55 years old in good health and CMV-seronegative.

The CDR3 loop reads CASSARVAGVSRAEQYF. DNA for the CDR3: TGTGCCAGCAGCGCCAGGGTAGCGGGAGTTTCTAGGGCCGAGCAGTACTTC. J is TRBJ2-7 and V is TRBV7-6, with 9 bases matching TRBD2. Germline-derived CDR1 and CDR2 are SGHVS and FNYEAQ. The ends lost 5 bases at V and 6 bases at J; junction bases unmatched: 17. CDR3 length: 17 amino acids.